This paragraph reports one T cell receptor (beta chain). The table came from immunoSEQ multiplex PCR; TCRdb's copy has only in-frame clones and leaves some out. The sample carries about 140,000 clones, about 86% recorded once. The data were taken from a study of cytomegalovirus exposure and HLA in healthy donors. The CDR3 length is 12 residues. The V gene end was trimmed by 5 bases and the J gene end by 11 bases; junction bases not matched to a gene: 5. Germline V lookup: CDR1 MNHNY, CDR2 SVGAGI (reference sequence). Sequencing was done on a sample of PBMCs. The genes are TRBV6-6 and TRBJ2-2, with 7 nucleotides matching TRBD2. The clonotype comes from a man between 18 and 29 years old in good health and CMV-seronegative. In DNA, the CDR3 is TGTGCCAGCAGTCACCGACTAGCTGAGCTGTTTTTT. Protein product: CASSHRLAELFF.